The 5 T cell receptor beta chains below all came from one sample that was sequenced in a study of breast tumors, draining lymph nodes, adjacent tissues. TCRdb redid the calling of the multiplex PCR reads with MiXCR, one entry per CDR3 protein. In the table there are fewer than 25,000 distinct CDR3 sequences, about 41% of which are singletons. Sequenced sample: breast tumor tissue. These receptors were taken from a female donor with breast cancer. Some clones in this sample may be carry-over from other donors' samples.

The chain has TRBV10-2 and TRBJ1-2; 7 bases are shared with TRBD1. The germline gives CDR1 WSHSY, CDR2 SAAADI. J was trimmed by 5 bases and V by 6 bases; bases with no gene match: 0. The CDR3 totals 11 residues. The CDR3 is CASRGQYGYTF. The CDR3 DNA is TGCGCCAGCAGGGGACAGTATGGCTACACCTTC.

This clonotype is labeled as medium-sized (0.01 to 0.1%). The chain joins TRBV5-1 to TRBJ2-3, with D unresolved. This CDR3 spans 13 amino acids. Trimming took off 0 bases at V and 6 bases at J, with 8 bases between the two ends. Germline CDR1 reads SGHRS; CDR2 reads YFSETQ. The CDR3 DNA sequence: TGCGCCAGCAGCTTGGCCCCTAGGGATACGCAGTATTTT. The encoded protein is CASSLAPRDTQYF.

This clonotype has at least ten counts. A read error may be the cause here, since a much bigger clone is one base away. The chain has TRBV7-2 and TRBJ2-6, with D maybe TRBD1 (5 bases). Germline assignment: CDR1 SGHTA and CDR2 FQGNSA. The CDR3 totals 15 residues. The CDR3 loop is CASSLDSSGANVLPF. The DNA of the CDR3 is TGTGCCAGCAGCTTAGATTCGTCTGGGGCCAACGTCCTGCCTTTC.

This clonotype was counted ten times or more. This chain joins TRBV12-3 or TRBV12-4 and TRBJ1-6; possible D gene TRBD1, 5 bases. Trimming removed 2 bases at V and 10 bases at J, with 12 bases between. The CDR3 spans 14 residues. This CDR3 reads CASSLRGSTSPLHF. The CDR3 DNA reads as TGTGCCAGCAGTTTACGGGGGTCGACCTCACCCCTCCACTTT.

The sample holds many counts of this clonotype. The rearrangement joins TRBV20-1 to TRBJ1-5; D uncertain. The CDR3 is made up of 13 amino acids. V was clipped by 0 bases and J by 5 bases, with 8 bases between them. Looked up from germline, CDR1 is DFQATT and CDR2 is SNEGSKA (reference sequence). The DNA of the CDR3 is TGCAGTGCTAGAGATGATGGGGATCAGCCCCAGCATTTT. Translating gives CSARDDGDQPQHF.